Listed below are T cell receptor beta chains from one sample, sequenced in a study of lymphopenia after photon versus proton radiotherapy. Sequenced by immunoSEQ multiplex PCR; TCRdb stores in-frame clones only, minus some. Among fewer than 45,000 clones listed, 85% to 90% were seen once. Sample: peripheral blood, taken from a patient treated with proton-based radiotherapy. The receptors here all came from a woman between 65 and 79 years old with pancreatic cancer. Some clones in this sample may be carry-over from other donors' samples. CDR3s include the opening cysteine and the closing phenylalanine or tryptophan. A D gene is named only where the DNA matches it firmly. Only part of the rows carry a size: once, few, many, or a class if the clone is expanded.

v_gene	d_gene	abundance	j_gene	CDR3aa	CDR3nt
TRBV7-2	-	-	TRBJ1-5	CASSLADLGQPQHF	TGTGCCAGCAGCTTAGCCGATCTTGGTCAGCCCCAGCATTTT
TRBV18	TRBD2	-	TRBJ2-3	CASSGRTSGHGLYTDTQYF	TGTGCCAGCTCAGGAAGGACTAGCGGGCATGGGCTTTATACGGATACGCAGTATTTT
TRBV7-2	-	-	TRBJ1-5	CASSLESNQPQHF	TGTGCCAGCAGCTTAGAGAGCAATCAGCCCCAGCATTTT
TRBV28	-	-	TRBJ1-2	CASSLLTYKTSDF	TGTGCCAGCAGTTTATTGACATACAAGACTTCGGATTTC
TRBV18	-	-	TRBJ2-1	CASRVLVDEQFF	TGTGCCAGCCGGGTCCTGGTGGATGAGCAGTTCTTC
TRBV27	-	-	TRBJ2-3	CASSLIGAPPSTDTQYF	TGTGCCAGCAGTTTAATTGGGGCCCCCCCAAGCACAGATACGCAGTATTTT
TRBV5-4	TRBD2	-	TRBJ2-1	CASHGLAGEYEQFF	TGTGCCAGCCACGGACTAGCGGGAGAGTATGAGCAGTTCTTC
TRBV4-1	TRBD1	-	TRBJ2-7	CASSQGTGAGYEQYF	TGCGCCAGCAGCCAAGGGACAGGGGCAGGATACGAGCAGTACTTC
TRBV6-1	-	few	TRBJ2-1	CASSEQIRNEQFF	TGTGCCAGCAGTGAACAGATTAGGAATGAGCAGTTCTTC
TRBV30	TRBD1	-	TRBJ1-4	CAWSVQGSGEKLFF	TGTGCCTGGAGTGTACAGGGGTCGGGTGAAAAACTGTTTTTT
TRBV9	TRBD2	-	TRBJ2-3	CASSVGSSGGSTDTQYF	TGTGCCAGCAGCGTAGGGAGTAGCGGGGGTAGCACAGATACGCAGTATTTT
TRBV15	TRBD2	-	TRBJ2-1	CATSRDRTSGVVYNEQFF	TGTGCCACCAGCAGAGACCGGACTAGCGGGGTGGTCTACAATGAGCAGTTCTTC
TRBV2	TRBD1	few	TRBJ1-3	CASSERTGMNTIYF	TGTGCCAGCAGTGAAAGGACAGGGATGAACACCATATATTTT
TRBV10-3	-	-	TRBJ2-6	CAISDPLGGGGGANVLTF	TGTGCCATCAGTGACCCCCTCGGGGGAGGGGGCGGGGCCAACGTCCTGACTTTC
TRBV6-5	-	-	TRBJ1-6	CASSDKGAGSPLHF	TGTGCCAGCAGTGACAAGGGTGCCGGTTCACCCCTCCACTTT
TRBV28	-	-	TRBJ2-5	CASSIWVGETQYF	TGTGCCAGCAGTATATGGGTCGGAGAGACCCAGTACTTC
TRBV30	-	-	TRBJ1-4	CAWGQSTNEKLFF	TGTGCCTGGGGACAATCAACTAATGAAAAACTGTTTTTT
TRBV28	-	-	TRBJ1-5	CASNLQGQPQHF	TGTGCCAGCAACTTACAGGGACAGCCCCAGCATTTT
TRBV6-5	-	-	TRBJ2-3	CATGRDTDTQYF	TGTGCCACCGGACGGGACACAGATACGCAGTATTTT
TRBV7-2	-	-	TRBJ2-7	CASSSNSYEQYF	TGTGCCAGCAGCTCTAACTCCTACGAGCAGTACTTC
TRBV29-1	TRBD1	-	TRBJ2-5	CSVGGDRDQETQYF	TGCAGCGTTGGGGGGGACAGGGACCAAGAGACCCAGTACTTC
TRBV28	-	-	TRBJ1-1	CASSLFRGSRMNTEAFF	TGTGCCAGCAGTTTATTCCGGGGCTCTAGAATGAACACTGAAGCTTTCTTT
TRBV10-2	-	-	TRBJ2-1	CASSEQGGGYNEQFF	TGCGCCAGCAGTGAACAGGGTGGGGGGTACAATGAGCAGTTCTTC
TRBV7-6	-	-	TRBJ2-1	CASSTPGLHNEQFF	TGTGCCAGCAGCACGCCCGGTTTACACAATGAGCAGTTCTTC
TRBV5-6	TRBD1	-	TRBJ2-5	CASSLEGQGARETQYF	TGTGCCAGCAGCTTGGAGGGACAGGGGGCGAGAGAGACCCAGTACTTC
TRBV27	-	-	TRBJ1-1	CASSLFGQITEAFF	TGTGCCAGCAGTTTATTCGGACAGATCACTGAAGCTTTCTTT
TRBV19	-	-	TRBJ1-2	CASTNPGDGYTF	TGTGCCAGTACTAATCCGGGGGATGGCTACACCTTC
TRBV28	-	-	TRBJ2-2	CASRPPGDTGELFF	TGTGCCAGCAGGCCCCCGGGAGACACCGGGGAGCTGTTTTTT
TRBV18	TRBD2	-	TRBJ2-1	CASSATSTNEQFF	TGTGCCAGCTCAGCGACTAGCACCAATGAGCAGTTCTTC
TRBV5-1	-	-	TRBJ2-3	CASSLGTYTDTQYF	TGCGCCAGCAGCCTAGGGACGTACACAGATACGCAGTATTTT
TRBV7-2	-	-	TRBJ2-5	CASSLAGGPETQYF	TGTGCCAGCAGCTTAGCGGGTGGGCCTGAGACCCAGTACTTC
TRBV11-2	-	-	TRBJ1-1	CASSRTLNTEAFF	TGTGCCAGCAGCCGGACCCTGAACACTGAAGCTTTCTTT
TRBV28	-	-	TRBJ2-2	CASSLLQTGELFF	TGTGCCAGCAGTTTACTTCAGACCGGGGAGCTGTTTTTT
TRBV6-4	-	-	TRBJ2-1	CASSAGPAANEQFF	TGTGCCAGCAGTGCGGGACCCGCGGCCAATGAGCAGTTCTTC
TRBV30	TRBD2	-	TRBJ2-3	CAWSVGLDADTQYF	TGTGCCTGGAGTGTAGGACTAGACGCAGATACGCAGTATTTT
TRBV28	-	-	TRBJ2-7	CASSLVAVREQYF	TGTGCCAGCAGTTTAGTGGCAGTCCGCGAGCAGTACTTC
TRBV5-4	TRBD1	-	TRBJ1-3	CASSSGQGTPSSGNTIYF	TGTGCCAGCAGCTCCGGACAGGGAACACCGAGCTCTGGAAACACCATATATTTT
TRBV5-1	-	-	TRBJ2-7	CASRTSGTGEQYF	TGCGCCAGCCGTACTTCAGGGACGGGCGAGCAGTACTTC
TRBV5-1	TRBD1	-	TRBJ2-3	CASSTTGTADTQYF	TGCGCCAGCAGCACGACCGGGACAGCAGATACGCAGTATTTT
TRBV4-2	-	-	TRBJ2-1	CASSPHAWDWQFF	TGTGCCAGCAGCCCGCACGCGTGGGACTGGCAGTTCTTC
TRBV7-2	-	-	TRBJ1-5	CASSLAGGGYSNQPQHF	TGTGCCAGCAGCTTAGCTGGGGGGGGATATAGCAATCAGCCCCAGCATTTT
TRBV30	-	-	TRBJ2-1	CAWSVTGAPFF	TGTGCCTGGAGTGTAACCGGGGCGCCGTTCTTC
TRBV9	TRBD2	-	TRBJ2-7	CASSVRSSGSEEQYF	TGTGCCAGCAGCGTAAGGTCTAGCGGGAGTGAAGAGCAGTACTTC
TRBV18	-	-	TRBJ1-4	CASSPPVENEKLFF	TGTGCCAGCTCACCACCGGTGGAGAATGAAAAACTGTTTTTT
TRBV2	TRBD1	-	TRBJ1-3	CASSEAAGGVNTIYF	TGTGCCAGCAGTGAAGCGGCAGGGGGCGTAAACACCATATATTTT
TRBV2	-	once	TRBJ2-7	CASSPRRGYEQYF	TGTGCCAGCAGTCCTCGACGGGGCTACGAGCAGTACTTC
TRBV5-3	-	-	TRBJ1-1	CASSLQLMNTEAFF	TGTGCCAGCAGCTTGCAGTTAATGAACACTGAAGCTTTCTTT
TRBV12-2	-	-	TRBJ1-3	CASRLKLNGRGLRWDTIYF	TGTGCAAGTCGCCTTAAATTAAACGGCAGGGGGCTCCGATGGGACACCATATATTTT
TRBV11-2	TRBD1	once	TRBJ2-7	CASSLGDSLYEQYF	TGTGCCAGCAGCTTAGGGGACAGTCTCTACGAGCAGTACTTC